This T cell receptor beta chain stems from a study of T cells after yellow fever vaccination. Study in general: Preparing low-cell-number fractions relied on SMART-Seq v4 Ultra Low Input. Findings of the study overall: Post-booster repertoires again held most primary-vaccination clones (96% CD4, roughly 88% CD8).

The sample holds many counts of this clonotype. Its antigen remains unknown. MiXCR was run by TCRdb on the 5' RACE reads, yielding one entry per CDR3 protein. The sample comprises 140,000 to 150,000 distinct CDR3 sequences, under 8% of which are singletons, and approximately 0.67% rests with the top ten. Germline loops: CDR1 SGHRS, CDR2 YFSETQ. The length of the CDR3 is 15 residues. J lost 4 bases, V lost 2 bases, and 3 bases had no gene match. Specimen: CD4+ T cells sorted from PBMCs, collected 10 days after the yellow fever booster vaccination. The chain is built from TRBV5-1 and TRBJ2-5; TRBD2 aligns across 12 bases. This TCR was sampled from a man aged 25 to 40 who received the YFV17D yellow fever vaccine. In DNA, the CDR3 is TGCGCCAGCAGCTTAACTAGCGGGAGGTCAGAGACCCAGTACTTC. Protein: CASSLTSGRSETQYF. Together with reference TRBV5-1 and TRBJ2-5, the CDR3 gives the full variable domain: KAGVTQTPRYLIKTRGQQVTLSCSPISGHRSVSWYQQTPGQGLQFLFEYFSETQRNKGNFPGRFSGRQFSNSRSEMNVSTLELGDSALYLCASSLTSGRSETQYFGPGTRLLVL.